This T cell receptor beta chain stems from a study of identical twins. Overall study findings and caveats: Monozygotic twins shared more out-of-frame TCR alpha than recombination models predicted.

Healthy Caucasians made up all donors. In this sample, this clonotype turned up many times. Antigen specificity is unknown. One entry per CDR3 protein results from TCRdb running MiXCR on the 5' RACE reads. Here the sample spans 240,000 or so distinct CDR3 sequences, approximately 11% being singletons. V was pared by 3 bases and J by 6 bases, with 7 bases of the junction left unmatched. There are 14 residues in the CDR3. The V gene's germline CDR1 is SGHTA and CDR2 FQGNSA. These data also featured in a second study, about yellow fever vaccine responses in identical twins.

Material: memory (CD45RO+) T cells sorted from blood. The rearrangement joins TRBV7-2 to TRBJ2-5; 7 bases are shared with TRBD2. The origin of this receptor is a woman between 18 and 29 years old in good health. The CDR3 here is CASSFPSSGQTQYF. The CDR3 DNA sequence: TGTGCCAGCAGCTTCCCGTCTAGCGGACAGACCCAGTACTTC.